This TCR beta chain is drawn from a study of T cells expressing NK-cell markers. The CDR3 spans 12 residues. The germline CDR1 and CDR2 sequences are SQVTM and ANQGSEA. TCRdb reprocessed the 5' RACE reads, with one entry per CDR3 protein and no DNA. This sample carries fewer than 400,000 distinct CDR3 sequences, with 9.5% to 12% going to the ten biggest clones. The clonotype originates from a woman aged 45 to 65 in good health. The specimen was blood T cells: a sorted CD56 or NKG2C T cell subset, CD4+ or CD8+ T cells, or bulk PBMC T cells (not recorded which). The V gene is TRBV29-1, the J gene TRBJ2-2. CDR3 loop: CSVVKTAGELFF.